The 28 T cell receptor beta chains listed next were all sequenced from one sample in a study of OX40 agonist ivuxolimab in advanced cancers. TCRdb's copy holds only in-frame clones and misses some; the assay was immunoSEQ multiplex PCR. In the table there are around 19,000 clones, 70% to 75% of which are singletons. The sample was CD4+ or CD8+ T cells sorted from blood, taken in a trial of the OX40 agonist ivuxolimab. These receptors were collected from an adult with an advanced solid tumor such as melanoma, head and neck, liver or kidney cancer.

The gene calls are TRBV7-9 and TRBJ2-7, with TRBD2 identical over 7 bases. V dropped 5 bases and J dropped 5; count of bases not matched to a gene: 9. Germline-derived CDR1 and CDR2 are SEHNR and FQNEAQ (reference sequence). This CDR3 comprises 14 residues. DNA of the CDR3: TGTGCCAGCAGCGCGCCGGGACTAAACCACGAGCAGTACTTC. Translating gives CASSAPGLNHEQYF.

The chain uses TRBV7-8 and TRBJ2-7; no firm D call. V lost 7 bases and J 0 bases, leaving 16 bases between the germline ends. CDR1 is SGHVS and CDR2 is FQNEAQ in the germline V gene. The CDR3 has 15 amino acids. The CDR3 DNA is TGTGCCAGCACCCCCCCAGGCTCTAGCTCCTACGAGCAGTACTTC. This gives the protein CASTPPGSSSYEQYF.

CDR3 DNA: TGTGCCAGCAGTTACGGAGCAGGGATGGGAAAACTGTTTTTT. The encoded protein is CASSYGAGMGKLFF. The chain carries TRBV6-5 and TRBJ1-4; D is possibly TRBD1 (5 bases). V dropped 2 bases and J dropped 10 bases, with 14 bases sitting between them. The CDR3 covers 14 residues. CDR1 MNHEY and CDR2 SVGAGI come from the germline V gene.

This clone was observed a handful of times. The chain uses TRBV9 and TRBJ1-1; D is unresolved. Germline V gene lookup returns CDR1 SGDLS and CDR2 YYNGEE. Trimming left V 0 bases short and J 0 bases short, with 6 bases between. The CDR3 is made up of 14 amino acids. The CDR3, as DNA: TGTGCCAGCAGCGTAGGCAGCATGAACACTGAAGCTTTCTTT. It is translated as CASSVGSMNTEAFF. Full variable domain (outside the CDR3, taken from reference TRBV9 and TRBJ1-1): DSGVTQTPKHLITATGQRVTLRCSPRSGDLSVYWYQQSLDQGLQFLIQYYNGEERAKGNILERFSAQQFPDLHSELNLSSLELGDSALYFCASSVGSMNTEAFFGQGTRLTVV.

This clone was seen just once. The V and J genes are TRBV5-6 and TRBJ2-2, with D possibly being TRBD1 (5 bases). This CDR3 has 15 amino acids. Deletions cut 4 bases from V and 3 bases from J, with 13 bases between. Germline CDR1 reads SGHDT; CDR2 reads YYEEEE. CDR3 in DNA: TGTGCCAGCAGCCCGACAGTTACCGACACCGGGGAGCTGTTTTTT. Residues: CASSPTVTDTGELFF.

In this sample, this clone turned up a few times. This rearrangement joins TRBV5-6 to TRBJ2-7; TRBD2 matches at 7 bases. Germline CDR1 and CDR2: SGHDT and YYEEEE. The junction had 7 bases not matched to a gene; V was cut back by 0 bases and J by 7 bases. There are 14 residues in the CDR3. The CDR3 DNA reads TGTGCCAGCAGCTTGGCCAGGGAGGGGTGGGAGCAGTACTTC. Protein: CASSLAREGWEQYF.

V usage is TRBV6-5 and J usage is TRBJ1-4; no definite D call. The length of the CDR3 is 15 residues. Trimming stripped 0 bases from V and 7 bases from J, with 12 bases between. Germline loops: CDR1 MNHEY, CDR2 SVGAGI. The chain's CDR3 is CASSYSDLESEKLFF. The DNA for the CDR3 is TGTGCCAGCAGTTACTCGGACCTTGAGAGTGAAAAACTGTTTTTT.

The chain carries TRBV7-9 and TRBJ2-2; D gene uncertain. The CDR3 loop spans 13 amino acids. V was clipped by 8 bases and J by 4 bases, with 11 bases between them. The germline CDR1 and CDR2 sequences are SEHNR and FQNEAQ (reference sequence). The CDR3 DNA reads TGTGCCAGCGTGGAGCGAGGCACCGGGGAGCTGTTTTTT. Encoded protein: CASVERGTGELFF.

The sample holds one count of this clone. The chain employs TRBV15 and TRBJ2-2; 10 nucleotides align to TRBD2. The germline V gene encodes CDR1 LNHNV and CDR2 YYDKDF (reference sequence). CDR3 length equals 16 residues. The ends lost 1 base at V and 5 bases at J; junction bases unmatched: 4. The CDR3 region has the DNA TGTGCCACCAGCAGAGTTCTAGCGGGAGTAACCGGGGAGCTGTTTTTT. As protein: CATSRVLAGVTGELFF.

The chain carries TRBV19 and TRBJ1-3; no clear D. This CDR3 region has 16 residues. Trimming cost V 7 bases and J 0 bases, with 16 bases left between them. Per the germline V gene, CDR1 is LNHDA and CDR2 is SQIVND (reference sequence). CDR3 sequence (DNA): TGTGCCAGTACCTCCTATGGACGGAGCTCTGGAAACACCATATATTTT. Its protein is CASTSYGRSSGNTIYF.

This chain joins TRBV6-6 and TRBJ2-1; a possible D gene is TRBD2 (6 bases). V lost 4 bases, J lost 7 bases, and 20 bases lay in between. The CDR3 is 16 residues long. Germline V lookup: CDR1 MNHNY, CDR2 SVGAGI (reference sequence). CDR3 loop: CASSLGSGASGNEQFF. CDR3 sequence (DNA): TGTGCCAGCAGTTTAGGGTCGGGAGCGAGTGGAAATGAGCAGTTCTTC.

The CDR3 loop is CASSQGQGAISEQYF. The DNA of the CDR3 is TGCGCCAGCAGCCAAGGACAGGGGGCGATATCCGAGCAGTACTTC. The chain is built from TRBV4-1 and TRBJ2-7; 10 bases fit TRBD1. The ends lost 1 base at V and 6 bases at J; junction bases unmatched: 6. The CDR3 totals 15 residues. Germline V CDR1 and CDR2: MGHRA, YSYEKL.

This chain uses TRBV6-5 with TRBJ1-1; 9 positions agree with TRBD1. The CDR3 consists of 14 residues. V gave up 5 bases and J gave up 5 bases; unmatched junction bases: 6. Germline V lookup: CDR1 MNHEY, CDR2 SVGAGI. As DNA, the CDR3 is TGTGCCAGCAGTCTGACAGGGGGATATACTGAAGCTTTCTTT. This encodes CASSLTGGYTEAFF.

The gene calls are TRBV28 and TRBJ2-7; D tentatively reads TRBD1 or TRBD2 (5 bases each). Germline-derived CDR1 and CDR2 are MDHEN and SYDVKM. The CDR3 consists of 18 residues. V was clipped by 4 bases and J by 0 bases, with 22 bases between them. The CDR3 nucleotides are TGTGCCAGCAGTTATACTCCTTCCTGGGACGGTAGCTCCTACGAGCAGTACTTC. This translates into CASSYTPSWDGSSYEQYF.

The chain is built from TRBV27 and TRBJ2-1; 11 bases are shared with TRBD2. J was trimmed by 1 base and V by 5 bases; bases with no gene match: 4. Germline CDR1 reads MNHEY; CDR2 reads SMNVEV (reference sequence). The CDR3 is made up of 16 amino acids. CDR3 nucleotide sequence: TGTGCCAGCAGTCCTAGCGGGGGGTTATCCTACAATGAGCAGTTCTTC. It codes for CASSPSGGLSYNEQFF.

CDR3 region: CASSTPWGDGNQPQHF. The CDR3 DNA follows: TGTGCCAGCAGCACACCGTGGGGGGACGGCAATCAGCCCCAGCATTTT. This chain connects TRBV7-9 to TRBJ1-5, with a possible D match to TRBD1 (5 bases). Germline V CDR1 and CDR2: SEHNR, FQNEAQ (reference sequence). The CDR3 length is 16 residues. Trimming removed 5 bases from V and 2 bases from J, with 16 bases in between.

This clone was counted between two and nine times. V usage is TRBV7-2 and J usage is TRBJ1-2; weak D call: TRBD1 (5 bases). The CDR3 covers 12 residues. The germline CDR1 and CDR2 sequences are SGHTA and FQGNSA. V dropped 10 bases and J dropped 8 bases, with 17 bases sitting between them. Here the CDR3 reads CATTPWGNGYTF. CDR3 nucleotide sequence: TGTGCCACCACTCCGTGGGGGAACGGCTACACCTTC.

The sample holds one count of this clone. V usage is TRBV27 and J usage is TRBJ2-7; 12 bases agree with TRBD2. From germline, CDR1 is MNHEY and CDR2 SMNVEV (reference sequence). The CDR3 is 13 amino acids. The junction had 2 bases not matched to a gene; V was cut back by 7 bases and J by 4 bases. CDR3 DNA sequence: TGTGCCAGCACGACTAGCGGGAGTTACGAGCAGTACTTC. Protein product: CASTTSGSYEQYF.

V gene TRBV13 combines with J gene TRBJ2-5, with D uncertain. Germline lookup yields CDR1 PRHDT and CDR2 FYEKMQ (reference sequence). Deletions cut 4 bases from V and 2 bases from J, with 11 bases between. The CDR3 runs 14 residues. The CDR3 DNA reads as TGTGCCAGCAGCTCCCACACTACTCAAGAGACCCAGTACTTC. It specifies CASSSHTTQETQYF.

This clone occurred many times. The chain uses TRBV5-4 and TRBJ1-1, with a tentative D call TRBD1 (5 bases). This CDR3 is built from 13 residues. Germline V lookup: CDR1 SGHNT, CDR2 YYREEE (reference sequence). The V gene lost 5 bases and the J gene lost 10 bases, with 18 bases spanning the gap. The CDR3 spells CASRVDTWGSAFF. CDR3 nucleotide sequence: TGTGCCAGCAGGGTAGACACATGGGGCTCAGCTTTCTTT.

The chain is built from TRBV6-5 and TRBJ1-5; D is unresolved. The CDR3 runs 12 residues. Germline-derived CDR1 and CDR2 are MNHEY and SVGAGI. The V and J ends lost 7 bases and 7 bases respectively, with 11 bases between them. CDR3 in DNA: TGTGCCAGCAATGGGGTGGGACAGCCCCAGCATTTT. It yields the protein CASNGVGQPQHF.

This chain links TRBV5-1 with TRBJ2-5, with TRBD2 identical over 10 bases. The J call could be wrong; TRBJ2-7 is a better fit for the DNA end. The CDR3 is 14 residues long. In germline, CDR1 is SGHRS, CDR2 YFSETQ. CDR3 in DNA: TGCGCCAGCAGCCCCGGGACTAGCGCCTACGAGCAGTACTTC. This gives the protein CASSPGTSAYEQYF.

The chain has TRBV19 and TRBJ1-5; D is perhaps TRBD1 (6 bases). Germline values: CDR1 LNHDA, CDR2 SQIVND (reference sequence). V lost 7 bases and J 6 bases, leaving 19 bases between the germline ends. The CDR3 has 15 amino acids. CDR3 sequence reads: CASKDSDRPGQPQHF. The CDR3 DNA sequence: TGTGCCAGTAAAGACAGCGACAGGCCGGGTCAGCCCCAGCATTTT.

The gene calls are TRBV27 and TRBJ2-1, with D uncertain. From germline, CDR1 is MNHEY and CDR2 SMNVEV (reference sequence). V dropped 0 bases and J dropped 6 bases, with 6 bases sitting between them. This CDR3 region has 13 residues. CDR3 sequence: CASSLSQSNEQFF. The CDR3 region has the DNA TGTGCCAGCAGTTTATCGCAGAGCAATGAGCAGTTCTTC.

This sequence joins TRBV2 and TRBJ2-3; 10 bases map to TRBD2. Germline CDR1 SNHLY, CDR2 FYNNEI. V lost 8 bases to trimming and J lost 1 base; unmatched junction nucleotides: 9. This CDR3 region has 16 residues. CDR3 protein: CASLSGGPAGTDTQYF. As DNA, the CDR3 is TGTGCCAGCCTTAGCGGGGGGCCCGCGGGCACAGATACGCAGTATTTT.

This chain links TRBV11-2 with TRBJ1-1; D gene uncertain. Germline CDR1 reads SGHAT; CDR2 reads FQNNGV. CDR3 length: 14 residues. The germline V and J ends were trimmed by 2 bases and 4 bases, with 11 bases remaining between them. CDR3 bases: TGTGCCAGCAGCTTACTAGGAAGAGGCACTGAAGCTTTCTTT. Translating gives CASSLLGRGTEAFF.

V usage is TRBV27 and J usage is TRBJ2-7; D is uncertain. This CDR3 has 17 amino acids. Trimming pared 0 bases from V and 0 bases from J, leaving 15 bases between. Germline assignment: CDR1 MNHEY and CDR2 SMNVEV (reference sequence). The CDR3 nucleotides are TGTGCCAGCAGTTTATCGTTATCAGATTCGCACTCCTACGAGCAGTACTTC. Translating gives CASSLSLSDSHSYEQYF.

The chain employs TRBV19 and TRBJ2-1; D tentatively reads TRBD1 or TRBD2 (5 bases each). The germline V and J ends were trimmed by 4 bases and 2 bases, with 12 bases remaining between them. CDR3 length: 15 residues. From germline, CDR1 is LNHDA and CDR2 SQIVND (reference sequence). The CDR3 here is CASSTNMGAYNEQFF. CDR3 DNA: TGTGCCAGTAGTACCAACATGGGGGCCTACAATGAGCAGTTCTTC.